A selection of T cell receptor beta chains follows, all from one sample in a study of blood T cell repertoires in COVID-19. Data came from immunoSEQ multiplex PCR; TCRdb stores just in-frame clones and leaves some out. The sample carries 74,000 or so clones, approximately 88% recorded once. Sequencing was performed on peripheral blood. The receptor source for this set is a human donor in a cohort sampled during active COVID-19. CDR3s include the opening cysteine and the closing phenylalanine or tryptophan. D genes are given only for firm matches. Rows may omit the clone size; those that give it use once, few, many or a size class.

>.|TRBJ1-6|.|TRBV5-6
TGTGCCAGCAGCTCTACGGGGGGGCAGGGACACTCCTATAATTCACCCCTCCACTTT
CASSSTGGQGHSYNSPLHF
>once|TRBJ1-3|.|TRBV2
TGTGCCAGCAGTAGGGGCCCCAGCTCTGGAAACACCATATATTTT
CASSRGPSSGNTIYF
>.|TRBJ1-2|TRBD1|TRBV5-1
TGCGCCAGCAGCCCGGGACAGGGGTCCTCCTATGGCTACACCTTC
CASSPGQGSSYGYTF
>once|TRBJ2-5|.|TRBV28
TGTGCCAGCAGTCACTTTCGGGGGGCGAGTAGAGAGACCCAGTACTTC
CASSHFRGASRETQYF
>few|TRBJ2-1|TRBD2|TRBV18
TGTGCCAGCTCACCACGGGGTAGCGGGGGCGACAATGAGCAGTTCTTC
CASSPRGSGGDNEQFF
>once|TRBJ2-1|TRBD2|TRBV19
TGTGCCAGTAGTCCTACTAGCGGTACCTACAATGAGCAGTTCTTC
CASSPTSGTYNEQFF
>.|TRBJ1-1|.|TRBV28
TGTGCCAGCCGTCCGGCCGGGTTAGACAACACTGAAGCTTTCTTT
CASRPAGLDNTEAFF
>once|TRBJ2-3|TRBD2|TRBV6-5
TGTGCCAGCAGCTCCGGGGGGGTGGGAACAGATACGCAGTATTTT
CASSSGGVGTDTQYF
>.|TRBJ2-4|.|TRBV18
TGTGCCAGCTCTCCAGACAGGTCAAGTCAGTACTTC
CASSPDRSSQYF
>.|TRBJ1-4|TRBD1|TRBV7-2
TGTGCCAGCAGCTCAGGTCCTCCGGGACAGGGGGCAGAAAAACTGTTTTTT
CASSSGPPGQGAEKLFF
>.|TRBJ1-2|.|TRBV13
TGTGCCAGCAAGGACAGTTCTGGGGAGGGCTACACCTTC
CASKDSSGEGYTF
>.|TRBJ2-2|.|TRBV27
TGTGCCACTCAGGCGCGGGCGGGGCCCACCGGGGAGCTGTTTTTT
CATQARAGPTGELFF
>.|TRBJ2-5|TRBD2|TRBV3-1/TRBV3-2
TGTGCCAGCAGCGGGTTTAGCGGGAGTGGAGAGACCCAGTACTTC
CASSGFSGSGETQYF
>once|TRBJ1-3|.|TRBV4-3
TGCGCCAGCAGCCAGTTAGCGGGGACCGGGGGGACCTCAGCGGGAAACACCATATATTTT
CASSQLAGTGGTSAGNTIYF
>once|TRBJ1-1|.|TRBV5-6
TGTGCCAGCAGCTTCAGGAGGGGTGAAGCTTTCTTT
CASSFRRGEAFF
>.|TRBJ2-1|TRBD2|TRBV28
TGTGCCAGCAGTTTTGAACTAGCGGGATACAATGAGCAGTTCTTC
CASSFELAGYNEQFF
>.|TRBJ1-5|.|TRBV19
TGTGCCAGTAGTATTGTGGAGTATAATCAGCCCCAGCATTTT
CASSIVEYNQPQHF
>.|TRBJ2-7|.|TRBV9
TGTGCCAGCAGCGTCAGACAGAACTCCCCGGCCGAGCAGTACTTC
CASSVRQNSPAEQYF
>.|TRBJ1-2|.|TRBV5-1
TGCGCCAGCAGCTTGGCCACCGACACCACCTATGGCTACACCTTC
CASSLATDTTYGYTF
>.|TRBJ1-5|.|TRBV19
TGTGCCAGTAGTATCGAGCATAGCAATCAGCCCCAGCATTTT
CASSIEHSNQPQHF
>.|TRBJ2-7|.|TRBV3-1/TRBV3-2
TGTGCCAGCAGCTCGCGGACAGGGAGGGGCGAGCAGTACTTC
CASSSRTGRGEQYF
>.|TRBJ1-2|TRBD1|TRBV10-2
TGCGCCAGCCGGGATACAGGGGGGTATGGCTACACCTTC
CASRDTGGYGYTF
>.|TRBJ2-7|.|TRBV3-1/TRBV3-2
TGTGCCAGCAAGGAGGGGAGAGCATACGAGCAGTACTTC
CASKEGRAYEQYF
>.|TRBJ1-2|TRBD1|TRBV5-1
TGCGCCAGCAGCTTGGGCTGGGACAGTAACTATGGCTACACCTTC
CASSLGWDSNYGYTF
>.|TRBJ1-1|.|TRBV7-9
TGTGCCAGCATCCTAGAGGCGGGGAACACTGAAGCTTTCTTT
CASILEAGNTEAFF
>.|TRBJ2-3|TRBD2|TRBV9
TGTGCCAGCAGCGTAGCGGGAGGGGGTCGAGATACGCAGTATTTT
CASSVAGGGRDTQYF
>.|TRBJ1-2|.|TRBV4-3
TGCGCCAGCAGCCAACCATCGACAGTGGGTGGCTACACCTTC
CASSQPSTVGGYTF
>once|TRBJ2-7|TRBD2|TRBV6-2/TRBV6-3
TGTGCCAGCAGTCCCCCGGGGACTAGAGGCTACGAGCAGTACTTC
CASSPPGTRGYEQYF
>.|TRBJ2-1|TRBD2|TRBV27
TGTGCCAGCAGTCCTAGCGGAGTTTTAGGTGAGCAGTTCTTC
CASSPSGVLGEQFF
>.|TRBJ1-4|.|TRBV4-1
TGCGCCAGCAGCCACCCGGCGAGGGGGATGGATGAAAAACTGTTTTTT
CASSHPARGMDEKLFF
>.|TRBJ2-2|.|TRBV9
TGTGCCAGCAGCGCCTCCGGGGGGCTGTTTTTT
CASSASGGLFF
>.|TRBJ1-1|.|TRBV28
TGTGCCAGCGAGAGTACAGGGTACACTGAAGCTTTCTTT
CASESTGYTEAFF
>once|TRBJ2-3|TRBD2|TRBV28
TGTGCCAGCAGTTTATTAACGAGACTAGCAGGAGATACGCAGTATTTT
CASSLLTRLAGDTQYF
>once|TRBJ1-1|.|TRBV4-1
TGCGCCAGCAGCCAACAAGACAGAGAAGCTTTCTTT
CASSQQDREAFF
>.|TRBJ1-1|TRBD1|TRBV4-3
TGCGCCAGCAGCCCAGGACAGGGGGCGAACACTGAAGCTTTCTTT
CASSPGQGANTEAFF
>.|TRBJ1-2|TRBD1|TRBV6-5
TGTGCCAGCGGACGGGACAGGTCAAACTATGGCTACACCTTC
CASGRDRSNYGYTF
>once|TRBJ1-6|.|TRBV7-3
TGTGCCAGCAGCCGCAGGGATAATTCACCCCTCCACTTT
CASSRRDNSPLHF
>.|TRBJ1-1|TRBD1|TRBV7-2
TGTGCCAGCAGCTTAGGCGACACCACAGGGGCTACTGAAGCTTTCTTT
CASSLGDTTGATEAFF
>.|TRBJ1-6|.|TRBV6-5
TGTGCCAGCAACCCTTCGGAGTTCCGAAATTCACCCCTCCACTTT
CASNPSEFRNSPLHF
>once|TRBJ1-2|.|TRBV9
TGTGCCAGCAGCGCTAGGAGGGGGGGAAATGGCTACACCTTC
CASSARRGGNGYTF
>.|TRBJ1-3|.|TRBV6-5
TGTGCCAGCAGACAGGGCTCTGGAAACACCATATATTTT
CASRQGSGNTIYF
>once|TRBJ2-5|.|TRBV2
TGTGCCAGCAGTCCCCTCGAGGCCCAGTACTTC
CASSPLEAQYF
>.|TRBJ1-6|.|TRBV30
TGTGCCGGTACGAGGTCTACTAATTCACCCCTCCACTTT
CAGTRSTNSPLHF
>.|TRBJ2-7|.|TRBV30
TGTGCCTGGAGCAACTACTGGACCCAGGGCGAGCAGTACTTC
CAWSNYWTQGEQYF
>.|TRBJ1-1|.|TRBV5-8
TGTGCCAGCAACCGGGGGGGTTTGAACACTGAAGCTTTCTTT
CASNRGGLNTEAFF
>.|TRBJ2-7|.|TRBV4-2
TGTGCCAGCAGCCAAGATCCCGGGAACTCCTACGAGCAGTACTTC
CASSQDPGNSYEQYF
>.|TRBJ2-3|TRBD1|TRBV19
TGTGCCAGTAGTATGACCGTGGACAGGGCGATAGATACGCAGTATTTT
CASSMTVDRAIDTQYF
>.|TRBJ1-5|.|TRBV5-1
TGCGCCAGCAGCTTAACCGGGACTACGCGAGGTCAGCCCCAGCATTTT
CASSLTGTTRGQPQHF
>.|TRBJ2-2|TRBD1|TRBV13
TGTGCCAGCAGCTCGGGGACAGGGAACACCGGGGAGCTGTTTTTT
CASSSGTGNTGELFF